The sequence of this TCR beta chain was determined in a study of blood T cell repertoires in COVID-19. Study details: COVID-19 samples, acute and convalescent, were from the United States, Italy and Spain. Sources were T cells, B-cell-depleted T cells, or PBMCs; the material itself was cDNA or gDNA.

The germline gives CDR1 SGHRS, CDR2 YFSETQ. The CDR3 covers 15 residues. V lost 1 base, J lost 1 base, and 3 bases stayed unmatched. Study members were between about 18 and 95 years old and lived in fewer than 30 US regions. The assay was immunoSEQ multiplex PCR, and TCRdb's table has in-frame clones only and misses some. The table lists a few hundred thousand clones, roughly nine tenths of them singletons. This rearrangement joins TRBV5-1 to TRBJ1-1; 8 positions agree with TRBD1. The sequencing sample was made of PBMCs or T cells enriched from blood (not recorded which). This receptor was taken from a woman aged 25 to 45 who had recovered from COVID-19. CDR3 nucleotides: TGCGCCAGCAGCTTGACCGACAGGGGGAACACTGAAGCTTTCTTT. Its protein product is CASSLTDRGNTEAFF.